The TCR beta chain under discussion was sequenced for a study of T cells expressing NK-cell markers. TCRdb re-called the 5' RACE reads and gives one entry per CDR3 protein, without DNA. Recorded for this sample: over 120,000 distinct CDR3 sequences. Germline values: CDR1 SNHLY, CDR2 FYNNEI. The CDR3 totals 15 residues. The chain uses TRBV2 and TRBJ1-5; TCRdb picks TRBD1, but there is no DNA to check that call. The origin of this receptor is a young man in good health. Sequenced material: blood T cells: a sorted CD56 or NKG2C T cell subset, CD4+ or CD8+ T cells, or bulk PBMC T cells (not recorded which). The CDR3 reads CASSQTTGGNQPQHF.